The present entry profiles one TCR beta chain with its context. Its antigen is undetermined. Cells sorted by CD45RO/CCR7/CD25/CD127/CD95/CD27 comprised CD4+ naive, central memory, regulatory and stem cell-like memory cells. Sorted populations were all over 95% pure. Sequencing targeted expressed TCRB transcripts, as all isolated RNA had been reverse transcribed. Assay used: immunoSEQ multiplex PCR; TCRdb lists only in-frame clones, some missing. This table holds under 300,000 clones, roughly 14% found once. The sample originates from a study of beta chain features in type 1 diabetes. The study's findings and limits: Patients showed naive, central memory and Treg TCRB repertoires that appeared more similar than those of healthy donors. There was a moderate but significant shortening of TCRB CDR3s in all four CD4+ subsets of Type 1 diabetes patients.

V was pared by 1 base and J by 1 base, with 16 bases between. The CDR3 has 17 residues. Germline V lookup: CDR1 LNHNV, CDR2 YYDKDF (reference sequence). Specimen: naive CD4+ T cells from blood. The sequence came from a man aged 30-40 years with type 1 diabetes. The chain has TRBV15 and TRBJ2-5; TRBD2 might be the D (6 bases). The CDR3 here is CATSRGDSGALQETQYF. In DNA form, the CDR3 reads TGTGCCACCAGCAGAGGGGATAGCGGAGCTCTCCAAGAGACCCAGTACTTC.